The 32 T cell receptor beta chains presented below share a single source sample, sequenced in a study of T cell changes during pregnancy in multiple sclerosis. Generated by immunoSEQ multiplex PCR, the TCRdb table keeps only in-frame clones and is missing some. Seen here are about 110,000 clones, around 93% observed once, and the top ten hold 1.6%. The sample here was peripheral blood, taken after pregnancy. The receptors come from a female donor with multiple sclerosis, enrolled in a pregnancy study.

The V and J genes are TRBV5-1 and TRBJ1-2; maybe TRBD1 (6 bases). The CDR3 spans 13 residues. With 1 base removed from V and 3 bases from J, the gap between germline ends came to 7 bases. Germline values: CDR1 SGHRS, CDR2 YFSETQ. CDR3 in DNA: TGCGCCAGCAGCTTGACAGGGTACTATGGCTACACCTTC. This sequence encodes CASSLTGYYGYTF.

This rearrangement joins TRBV28 to TRBJ2-5; 15 bases are shared with TRBD2. This CDR3 is 16 amino acids long. Unmatched junction bases numbered 6, after V lost 3 bases and J lost 7 bases. Germline CDR1 MDHEN, CDR2 SYDVKM. CDR3 residues: CASSFRTSGRAGTQYF. The CDR3 bases are TGTGCCAGCAGTTTCAGGACTAGCGGGAGGGCCGGGACCCAGTACTTC. The whole variable domain, remainder taken from reference TRBV28 and TRBJ2-5, is DVKVTQSSRYLVKRTGEKVFLECVQDMDHENMFWYRQDPGLGLRLIYFSYDVKMKEKGDIPEGYSVSREKKERFSLILESASTNQTSMYLCASSFRTSGRAGTQYFGPGTRLLVL.

The chain joins TRBV27 to TRBJ1-2; 7 nucleotides agree with TRBD1. This CDR3 spans 13 amino acids. Trimming cost V 5 bases and J 6 bases; bases outside gene matches: 6. Germline CDR1 MNHEY, CDR2 SMNVEV (reference sequence). The CDR3 DNA is TGTGCCAGCAGTCCCCCCGGACAGGATGGCTACACCTTC. This encodes CASSPPGQDGYTF.

The CDR3 region has the DNA TGTGCCAGCAGCGTAGGGGCAGGGGCGACAGATACGCAGTATTTT. It codes for CASSVGAGATDTQYF. The chain employs TRBV9 and TRBJ2-3; D is perhaps TRBD1 (6 bases). V was pared by 0 bases and J by 3 bases, with 11 bases between. Germline CDR1 reads SGDLS; CDR2 reads YYNGEE. The CDR3 length is 15 residues.

This chain connects TRBV4-1 to TRBJ2-7; 8 bases line up with TRBD1. Unmatched junction bases numbered 11, after V lost 4 bases and J lost 6 bases. The germline V gene has CDR1 MGHRA and CDR2 YSYEKL. CDR3 length equals 15 residues. CDR3 amino acids: CASSPPDRALVEQYF. In DNA form, the CDR3 reads TGCGCCAGCAGCCCTCCGGACAGGGCGTTGGTCGAGCAGTACTTC.

This rearrangement joins TRBV6-5 to TRBJ2-1, with a tentative D call TRBD1 (6 bases). The length of the CDR3 is 15 residues. CDR1 is MNHEY, CDR2 SVGAGI, per germline. Trimming cost V 2 bases and J 0 bases, with 8 bases left between them. Written as DNA, the CDR3 is TGTGCCAGCAGTTACCTCAGGGGCTCCTACAATGAGCAGTTCTTC. It codes for CASSYLRGSYNEQFF.

This chain links TRBV15 with TRBJ2-7; a weak D match, TRBD2 (6 bases). The germline CDR1 and CDR2 sequences are LNHNV and YYDKDF (reference sequence). The CDR3 length is 13 residues. V gave up 0 bases and J gave up 4 bases, with 7 bases separating them. DNA for the CDR3: TGTGCCACCAGCAGAGATCGGGGGTACGAGCAGTACTTC. This gives the protein CATSRDRGYEQYF. Variable domain in full (rest from reference TRBV15 and TRBJ2-7): DAMVIQNPRYQVTQFGKPVTLSCSQTLNHNVMYWYQQKSSQAPKLLFHYYDKDFNNEADTPDNFQSRRPNTSFCFLDIRSPGLGDTAMYLCATSRDRGYEQYFGPGTRLTVT.

The J gene is TRBJ2-7, the V gene TRBV30; D not resolved. CDR3 size: 11 residues. Trimming shortened V by 2 bases and J by 2 bases, and 4 bases separated the two germline ends. CDR1 is GTSNPN and CDR2 is SVGIG in the germline V gene (reference sequence). This CDR3 is CAWSLAYEQYF. The CDR3 coding sequence is TGTGCCTGGAGTTTAGCCTACGAGCAGTACTTC. Based on the CDR3 plus reference TRBV30 and TRBJ2-7, the full variable domain is SQTIHQWPATLVQPVGSPLSLECTVEGTSNPNLYWYRQAAGRGLQLLFYSVGIGQISSEVPQNLSASRPQDRQFILSSKKLLLSDSGFYLCAWSLAYEQYFGPGTRLTVT.

This clone has a single count. This chain connects TRBV7-9 to TRBJ2-3; TRBD1 aligns across 8 bases. Germline assignment: CDR1 SEHNR and CDR2 FQNEAQ (reference sequence). The CDR3 covers 13 residues. V shed 7 bases, J shed 6 bases, and the junction held 6 bases outside the gene matches. Written as DNA, the CDR3 is TGTGCCAGCATGGACAGGGTGGGGGATACGCAGTATTTT. Residues: CASMDRVGDTQYF. The entire variable domain, with the rest obtained from reference TRBV7-9 and TRBJ2-3, is as follows: DTGVSQNPRHKITKRGQNVTFRCDPISEHNRLYWYRQTLGQGPEFLTYFQNEAQLEKSRLLSDRFSAERPKGSFSTLEIQRTEQGDSAMYLCASMDRVGDTQYFGPGTRLTVL.

This rearrangement joins TRBV18 to TRBJ2-7, with no clear D. V lost 3 bases and J lost 0, with 6 bases in between. Germline V gene lookup returns CDR1 KGHSH and CDR2 LQKENI. CDR3 size: 13 residues. This CDR3 reads CASSPGNSYEQYF. The CDR3 nucleotides read TGTGCCAGCTCACCGGGCAACTCCTACGAGCAGTACTTC.

The V and J genes are TRBV5-1 and TRBJ1-6; 7 bases are shared with TRBD1. V shed 4 bases, J shed 9 bases, and the junction held 10 bases outside the gene matches. Per the germline V gene, CDR1 is SGHRS and CDR2 is YFSETQ. This CDR3 is 15 amino acids long. CDR3 in DNA: TGCGCCAGCAGCGCCGACAGGGCCGGTGGTTCACCCCTCCACTTT. Translated, it gives CASSADRAGGSPLHF.

This clone appeared a single time. The chain uses TRBV7-9 and TRBJ1-2; 8 nucleotides align to TRBD1. This CDR3 spans 13 amino acids. J lost 8 bases, V lost 6 bases, and 8 bases had no gene match. Germline CDR1 and CDR2: SEHNR and FQNEAQ (reference sequence). The CDR3 DNA is TGTGCCAGCAGTCCCTTCGACAGGGGCGGCTACACCTTC. Translation: CASSPFDRGGYTF.

The chain links TRBV7-3 to TRBJ2-2; 9 bases align to TRBD2. Looked up from germline, CDR1 is SGHTA and CDR2 is FQGTGA. With V trimmed by 5 bases and J by 6 bases, 7 bases remained unmatched. CDR3 length: 15 residues. The CDR3 DNA sequence: TGTGCCAGCAGCGAAGTTAGCGGGAGCGCCGGGGAGCTGTTTTTT. Amino acids: CASSEVSGSAGELFF.

The chain has TRBV5-1 and TRBJ2-3, with D possibly matching TRBD1 (6 bases). Trimming removed 3 bases at V and 0 bases at J, with 17 bases between. CDR1 is SGHRS, CDR2 YFSETQ, per germline. The CDR3 length is 17 residues. Here the CDR3 reads CASSSPVDRSSTDTQYF. CDR3 in DNA: TGCGCCAGCAGCTCGCCGGTAGACAGGTCTAGCACAGATACGCAGTATTTT.

The chain carries TRBV4-1 and TRBJ2-1, with 8 bases aligning to TRBD1. This CDR3 has 15 amino acids. Germline V gene data show CDR1 as MGHRA and CDR2 as YSYEKL. Trimming cost V 1 base and J 2 bases; bases outside gene matches: 1. The CDR3 nucleotides read TGCGCCAGCAGCCAAGGGGACAGGACCTACAATGAGCAGTTCTTC. As protein: CASSQGDRTYNEQFF.

The chain couples TRBV2 to TRBJ2-3, with TRBD2 as a possible D gene (6 bases). V lost 3 bases and J 6 bases, leaving 10 bases between the germline ends. The length of the CDR3 is 13 residues. In germline, CDR1 is SNHLY, CDR2 FYNNEI. CDR3 nucleotide sequence: TGTGCCAGCAGTGAGCCTAGCGAGGATACGCAGTATTTT. Translation gives CASSEPSEDTQYF.

This chain links TRBV19 with TRBJ2-3; possibly TRBD1 for D (5 bases). CDR1 and CDR2 (germline): LNHDA, SQIVND (reference sequence). Trimming took 1 base from V and 0 from J, leaving 11 bases between them. CDR3 length: 16 residues. The CDR3 spells CASSIAGSGSTDTQYF. Written as DNA, the CDR3 is TGTGCCAGTAGTATAGCAGGGTCGGGTAGCACAGATACGCAGTATTTT.

The J gene is TRBJ2-5, the V gene TRBV29-1; tentatively, D is TRBD2 (6 bases). In germline, CDR1 is SQVTM, CDR2 ANQGSEA. V shed 7 bases and J shed 5 bases, with 23 bases lying between them. The CDR3 covers 15 residues. The CDR3 nucleotides are TGCAGCGCTTCACAGATGGGGCGCGCGGGGGAGACCCAGTACTTC. It codes for CSASQMGRAGETQYF. Full variable domain (outside the CDR3, taken from reference TRBV29-1 and TRBJ2-5): SAVISQKPSRDICQRGTSLTIQCQVDSQVTMMFWYRQQPGQSLTLIATANQGSEATYESGFVIDKFPISRPNLTFSTLTVSNMSPEDSSIYLCSASQMGRAGETQYFGPGTRLLVL.

This chain joins TRBV7-3 and TRBJ2-1, with D perhaps matching TRBD2 (5 bases). The CDR3 is 15 residues long. The ends were cut back, 5 bases at V and 7 bases at J, with 18 bases in the middle. CDR1 and CDR2 (germline): SGHTA, FQGTGA. The CDR3 reads CASSRVGLGGNEQFF. CDR3 sequence (DNA): TGTGCCAGCAGCCGAGTCGGGCTAGGAGGAAATGAGCAGTTCTTC. Using reference TRBV7-3 and TRBJ2-1 for the parts outside the CDR3, the full variable domain is GAGVSQTPSNKVTEKGKYVELRCDPISGHTALYWYRQSLGQGPEFLIYFQGTGAADDSGLPNDRFFAVRPEGSVSTLKIQRTERGDSAVYLCASSRVGLGGNEQFFGPGTRLTVL.

In its sample, this clone was seen once. This chain connects TRBV10-3 to TRBJ1-2; D remains ambiguous. Germline V gene lookup returns CDR1 ENHRY and CDR2 SYGVKD. Trimming stripped 1 base from V and 4 bases from J, with 7 bases between. This CDR3 is 13 amino acids long. The CDR3 DNA reads TGTGCCATCAGTGAGTGGCGGCTCTATGGCTACACCTTC. Translation gives CAISEWRLYGYTF.

This chain joins TRBV30 and TRBJ1-2; 8 positions agree with TRBD1. CDR3 size: 15 residues. V shed 2 bases, J shed 2 bases, and the junction held 7 bases outside the gene matches. From germline, CDR1 is GTSNPN and CDR2 SVGIG (reference sequence). The chain's CDR3 is CAWSPRRTGNYGYTF. CDR3 DNA sequence: TGTGCCTGGAGTCCCCGTCGGACAGGGAACTATGGCTACACCTTC.

The chain links TRBV6-4 to TRBJ2-1, with 11 nucleotides matching TRBD2. This CDR3 has 15 residues. J gave up 9 bases and V 3 bases, and 7 bases lay outside the gene matches. Germline V gene sequence: CDR1 MRHNA, CDR2 SNTAGT. CDR3 protein: CASSELAGERGEQFF. In DNA, the CDR3 is TGTGCCAGCAGTGAACTAGCGGGGGAGAGGGGTGAGCAGTTCTTC.

The chain uses TRBV27 and TRBJ2-6; maybe TRBD2 (7 bases). V dropped 6 bases and J dropped 2 bases, with 11 bases sitting between them. CDR1 is MNHEY, CDR2 SMNVEV, per germline (reference sequence). The CDR3 has 15 amino acids. Written as DNA, the CDR3 is TGTGCCAGCAGGAGGGAGGGGGCTGGGGCCAACGTCCTGACTTTC. Protein sequence: CASRREGAGANVLTF.

The rearrangement uses TRBV7-9 and TRBJ1-1, with 7 positions matching TRBD1. V lost 5 bases to trimming and J lost 6 bases; unmatched junction nucleotides: 18. The CDR3 runs 17 residues. Per germline, CDR1 SEHNR and CDR2 FQNEAQ (reference sequence). The CDR3 region is CASSGSREGAGGAEAFF. The CDR3 DNA reads TGTGCCAGCAGCGGATCCCGGGAGGGGGCAGGAGGGGCTGAAGCTTTCTTT.

V usage is TRBV5-1 and J usage is TRBJ2-7, with D maybe TRBD2 (6 bases). This CDR3 is built from 14 residues. Deletions cut 4 bases from V and 4 bases from J, with 15 bases between. Germline V CDR1 and CDR2: SGHRS, YFSETQ. The CDR3 DNA follows: TGCGCCAGCAGCCCCGCCGGAGGGCCTTACGAGCAGTACTTC. It is translated as CASSPAGGPYEQYF.

This clone appeared once. The same CDR3 is also encoded by other DNA sequences in this sample. The chain has TRBV19 and TRBJ1-1, with D possibly being TRBD1 (5 bases). Germline-derived CDR1 and CDR2 are LNHDA and SQIVND (reference sequence). Trimming took 3 bases from V and 1 from J, leaving 6 bases between them. CDR3 length: 13 residues. The CDR3 reads CASSIQGNTEAFF. As DNA, the CDR3 is TGTGCCAGTAGTATCCAGGGGAACACTGAAGCTTTCTTT. Together with reference TRBV19 and TRBJ1-1, the CDR3 gives the full variable domain: DGGITQSPKYLFRKEGQNVTLSCEQNLNHDAMYWYRQDPGQGLRLIYYSQIVNDFQKGDIAEGYSVSREKKESFPLTVTSAQKNPTAFYLCASSIQGNTEAFFGQGTRLTVV.

Only one count was recorded for this clone. The chain recombines TRBV18 with TRBJ1-4; D ambiguous. In germline, CDR1 is KGHSH, CDR2 LQKENI. Between the trimmed V and J ends, which lost 0 bases and 0 bases, there was a span of 5 bases. This CDR3 has 15 residues. The chain's CDR3 is CASSPPGATNEKLFF. The CDR3, as DNA: TGTGCCAGCTCACCACCGGGCGCAACTAATGAAAAACTGTTTTTT.

This chain connects TRBV19 to TRBJ2-6; tentative D call: TRBD2 (5 bases). The germline gives CDR1 LNHDA, CDR2 SQIVND (reference sequence). The CDR3 length is 16 residues. V was cut by 5 bases and J by 0 bases, with 11 bases left in between. CDR3 amino acids: CASSPLRDSGANVLTF. For the CDR3, the DNA is TGTGCCAGTAGTCCTCTTCGGGACTCTGGGGCCAACGTCCTGACTTTC.

The rearrangement uses TRBV30 and TRBJ2-1; D might be TRBD2 (6 bases). Trimming stripped 4 bases from V and 2 bases from J, with 12 bases between. Germline V gene lookup returns CDR1 GTSNPN and CDR2 SVGIG (reference sequence). The CDR3 sequence is 14 residues long. The CDR3 DNA reads as TGTGCCTGGACGCCGAGACTAGCCTACAATGAGCAGTTCTTC. Its protein product is CAWTPRLAYNEQFF.

The chain combines TRBV5-1 with TRBJ2-3; 9 nucleotides line up with TRBD1. CDR3 length: 16 amino acids. Trimming took 7 bases from V and 5 from J; bases not matched to a gene: 14. Germline lookup yields CDR1 SGHRS and CDR2 YFSETQ. The CDR3 region is CASGRLEQGAGDTQYF. In nucleotides, the CDR3 is TGCGCCAGCGGTCGGCTCGAACAGGGGGCGGGAGATACGCAGTATTTT.

V gene TRBV27 combines with J gene TRBJ2-2, with D tentatively TRBD1 (6 bases). The length of the CDR3 is 19 residues. The germline V and J ends were trimmed by 2 bases and 5 bases, with 24 bases remaining between them. Germline V gene lookup returns CDR1 MNHEY and CDR2 SMNVEV (reference sequence). CDR3 sequence reads: CASSLQKTENDRTTGELFF. DNA for the CDR3: TGTGCCAGCAGTTTACAAAAAACAGAAAACGACAGGACTACCGGGGAGCTGTTTTTT.

In DNA form, the CDR3 reads TGTGCCTGGGACAGAGCTTCCACTAACTATGGCTACACCTTC. This encodes CAWDRASTNYGYTF. This chain links TRBV30 with TRBJ1-2; the D gene is possibly TRBD1 (5 bases). V was clipped by 5 bases and J by 0 bases, with 13 bases between them. The CDR3 has 14 residues. Per germline, CDR1 GTSNPN and CDR2 SVGIG (reference sequence).